The present T cell receptor beta chain was sequenced within a study of blood T cell repertoires in COVID-19. Study-level information: Sample material is recorded as cDNA or gDNA derived from T cells, B-cell-depleted T cells, or PBMCs.

The germline CDR1 and CDR2 sequences are WNHNN and SYGVQD (reference sequence). CDR3 length equals 18 residues. With V trimmed by 3 bases and J by 2 bases, 10 bases remained unmatched. Libraries were prepared by immunoSEQ multiplex PCR; TCRdb keeps only in-frame clonotypes and omits some of them. The sample shows 50,000 to 80,000 clones, roughly 84% of them seen only once. V gene TRBV10-1 combines with J gene TRBJ2-7, with 13 bases fitting TRBD2. What was sequenced was peripheral blood. This TCR came from a woman aged 60-75 years with acute or convalescent COVID-19. CDR3 sequence reads: CASSDPAPGTSGTYEQYF. The CDR3, as DNA: TGCGCCAGCAGTGATCCCGCTCCCGGGACTAGCGGGACCTACGAGCAGTACTTC.